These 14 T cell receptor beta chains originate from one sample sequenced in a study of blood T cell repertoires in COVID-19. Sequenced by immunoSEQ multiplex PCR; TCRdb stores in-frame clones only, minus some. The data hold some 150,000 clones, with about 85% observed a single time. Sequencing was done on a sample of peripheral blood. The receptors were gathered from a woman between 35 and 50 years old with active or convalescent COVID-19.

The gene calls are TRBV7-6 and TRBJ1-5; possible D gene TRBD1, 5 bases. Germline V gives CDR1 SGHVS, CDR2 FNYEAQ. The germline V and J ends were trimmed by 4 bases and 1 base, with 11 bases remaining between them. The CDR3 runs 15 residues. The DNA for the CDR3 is TGTGCCAGCAGCTCAGACAGCTGGAGCAATCAGCCCCAGCATTTT. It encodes CASSSDSWSNQPQHF.

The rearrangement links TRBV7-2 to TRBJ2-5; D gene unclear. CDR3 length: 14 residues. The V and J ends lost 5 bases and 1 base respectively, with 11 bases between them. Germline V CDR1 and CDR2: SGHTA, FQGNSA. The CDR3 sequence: CASSPSRSQETQYF. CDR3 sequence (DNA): TGTGCCAGCAGCCCTTCGCGTTCCCAAGAGACCCAGTACTTC.

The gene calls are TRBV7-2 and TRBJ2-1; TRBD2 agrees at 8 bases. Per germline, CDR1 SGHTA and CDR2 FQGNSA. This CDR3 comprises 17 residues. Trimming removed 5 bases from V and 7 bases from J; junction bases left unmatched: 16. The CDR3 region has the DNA TGTGCCAGCAGCCATTCGTCTGGGACTAGGGAAACGAATGAGCAGTTCTTC. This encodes CASSHSSGTRETNEQFF.

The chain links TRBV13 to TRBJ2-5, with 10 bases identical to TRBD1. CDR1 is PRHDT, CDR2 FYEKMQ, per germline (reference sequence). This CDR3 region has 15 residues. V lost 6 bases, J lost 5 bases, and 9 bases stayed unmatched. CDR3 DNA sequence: TGTGCCAGCAGTTCAAGTACGGGACAGGGGGAGACCCAGTACTTC. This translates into CASSSSTGQGETQYF.

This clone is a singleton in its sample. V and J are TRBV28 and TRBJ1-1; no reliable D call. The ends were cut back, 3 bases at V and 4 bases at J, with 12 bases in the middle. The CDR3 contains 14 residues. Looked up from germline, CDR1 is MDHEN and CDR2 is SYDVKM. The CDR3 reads CASSFLPPITEAFF. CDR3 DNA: TGTGCCAGCAGTTTCCTACCGCCCATCACTGAAGCTTTCTTT.

In DNA, the CDR3 is TGTGCCAGCTGTGAGCGGGGGTACACAGATACGCAGTATTTT. Protein product: CASCERGYTDTQYF. The gene calls are TRBV27 and TRBJ2-3, with 8 positions matching TRBD2. Germline V gives CDR1 MNHEY, CDR2 SMNVEV (reference sequence). The CDR3 totals 14 residues. J was trimmed by 2 bases and V by 8 bases; bases with no gene match: 6.

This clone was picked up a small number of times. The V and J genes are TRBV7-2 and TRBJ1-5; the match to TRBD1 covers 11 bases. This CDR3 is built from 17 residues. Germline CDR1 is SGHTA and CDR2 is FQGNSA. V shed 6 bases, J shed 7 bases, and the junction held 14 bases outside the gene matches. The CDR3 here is CASRSTGTGGGRQPQHF. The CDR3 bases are TGTGCCAGCAGGTCCACAGGGACAGGGGGGGGTAGGCAGCCCCAGCATTTT.

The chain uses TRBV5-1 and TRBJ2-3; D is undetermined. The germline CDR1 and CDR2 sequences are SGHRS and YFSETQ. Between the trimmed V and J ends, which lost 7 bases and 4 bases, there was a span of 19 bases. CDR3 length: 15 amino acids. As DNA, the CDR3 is TGCGCCAGCGGCCGACTGGCGGCGCGCGCAGATACGCAGTATTTT. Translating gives CASGRLAARADTQYF.

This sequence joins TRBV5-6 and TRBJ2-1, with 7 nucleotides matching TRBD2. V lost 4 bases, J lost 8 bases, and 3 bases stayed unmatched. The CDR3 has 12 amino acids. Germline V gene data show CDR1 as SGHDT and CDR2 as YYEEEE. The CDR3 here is CASSQTSDEQFF. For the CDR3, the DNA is TGTGCCAGCAGCCAAACTAGCGATGAGCAGTTCTTC.

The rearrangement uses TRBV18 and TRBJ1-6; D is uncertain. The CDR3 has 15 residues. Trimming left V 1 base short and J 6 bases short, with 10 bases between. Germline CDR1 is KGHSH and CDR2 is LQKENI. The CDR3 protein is CASSPQSSGNSPLHF. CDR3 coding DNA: TGTGCCAGCTCACCACAATCCTCCGGTAATTCACCCCTCCACTTT.

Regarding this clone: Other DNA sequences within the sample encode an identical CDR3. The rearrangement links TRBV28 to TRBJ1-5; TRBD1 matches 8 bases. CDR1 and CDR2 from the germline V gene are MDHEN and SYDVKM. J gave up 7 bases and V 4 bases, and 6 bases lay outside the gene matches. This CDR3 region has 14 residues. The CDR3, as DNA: TGTGCCAGCAGTTCCGCAGGGGGCGGACAGCCCCAGCATTTT. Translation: CASSSAGGGQPQHF. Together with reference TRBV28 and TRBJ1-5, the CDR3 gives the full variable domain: DVKVTQSSRYLVKRTGEKVFLECVQDMDHENMFWYRQDPGLGLRLIYFSYDVKMKEKGDIPEGYSVSREKKERFSLILESASTNQTSMYLCASSSAGGGQPQHFGDGTRLSIL.

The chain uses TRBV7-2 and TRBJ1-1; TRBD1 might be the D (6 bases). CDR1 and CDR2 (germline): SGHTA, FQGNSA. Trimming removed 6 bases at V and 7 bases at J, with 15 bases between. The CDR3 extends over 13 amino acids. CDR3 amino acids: CASSQVGAIEAFF. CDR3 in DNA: TGTGCCAGCAGTCAGGTGGGGGCGATTGAAGCTTTCTTT.

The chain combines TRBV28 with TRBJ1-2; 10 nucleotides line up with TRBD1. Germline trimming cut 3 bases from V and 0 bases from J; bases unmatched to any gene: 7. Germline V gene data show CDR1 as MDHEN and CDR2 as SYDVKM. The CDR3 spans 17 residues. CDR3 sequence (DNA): TGTGCCAGCAGTTTGGCCGCCGGGACAGGGGCTAACTATGGCTACACCTTC. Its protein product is CASSLAAGTGANYGYTF.

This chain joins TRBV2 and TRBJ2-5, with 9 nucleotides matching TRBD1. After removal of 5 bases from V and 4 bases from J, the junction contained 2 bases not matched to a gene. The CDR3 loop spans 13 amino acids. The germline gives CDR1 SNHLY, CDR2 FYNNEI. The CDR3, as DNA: TGTGCCAGCAGTACGGACAGGGGAGAGACCCAGTACTTC. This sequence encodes CASSTDRGETQYF.